Shown below are 27 T cell receptor beta chains from a single sample sequenced in a study of CD8+ T cells in alopecia areata. As the sequencing template, cDNA was produced by extracting RNA and reverse transcribing it. Libraries were prepared by immunoSEQ multiplex PCR; TCRdb keeps only in-frame clonotypes and omits some of them. The data contain roughly 59,000 clones, about half of them singletons. Sequences were derived from CD8+ T cells sorted from blood, sampled at week 0. The receptor source for this set is a human donor with alopecia areata.

V gene TRBV7-9 combines with J gene TRBJ2-5; possibly TRBD1 for D (5 bases). This CDR3 spans 12 amino acids. Germline V gives CDR1 SEHNR, CDR2 FQNEAQ (reference sequence). The V and J ends lost 6 bases and 5 bases respectively, with 10 bases between them. Here the CDR3 reads CASSPGQETQYF. CDR3 DNA sequence: TGTGCCAGCAGTCCAGGGCAGGAGACCCAGTACTTC.

This chain's CDR3 is CASSVEGEYEQYF. In DNA form, the CDR3 reads TGTGCCAGCAGCGTAGAGGGAGAATACGAGCAGTACTTC. The rearrangement links TRBV9 to TRBJ2-7, with a tentative D call TRBD2 (5 bases). V was trimmed by 0 bases and J by 4 bases, leaving 8 bases between them. Germline CDR1 and CDR2: SGDLS and YYNGEE. This CDR3 is built from 13 residues.

This clone was observed once. This chain links TRBV7-9 with TRBJ2-2; D gene uncertain. Looked up from germline, CDR1 is SEHNR and CDR2 is FQNEAQ (reference sequence). The CDR3 covers 15 residues. Deletions cut 5 bases from V and 1 base from J, with 11 bases between. The CDR3 DNA reads TGTGCCAGCAGCCCCCGGACCAAGAACACCGGGGAGCTGTTTTTT. It encodes CASSPRTKNTGELFF.

The chain is built from TRBV27 and TRBJ2-3; 7 bases map to TRBD1. The CDR3 runs 15 residues. Per the germline V gene, CDR1 is MNHEY and CDR2 is SMNVEV (reference sequence). With 6 bases clipped from V and 5 bases from J, the junction kept 11 bases outside the gene matches. CDR3 nucleotides: TGTGCCAGCAGCCCCAACCGACAGGGAAAAGATACGCAGTATTTT. As protein: CASSPNRQGKDTQYF.

This clone was counted once. This chain uses TRBV27 with TRBJ2-7; the D call may be TRBD1 or TRBD2 (6 bases each). The CDR3 loop spans 15 amino acids. Between the trimmed V and J ends, which lost 2 bases and 3 bases, there was a span of 14 bases. Per the germline V gene, CDR1 is MNHEY and CDR2 is SMNVEV (reference sequence). CDR3 DNA: TGTGCCAGCAGTTTAGTGGGGGGCGCGGGCTACGAGCAGTACTTC. As protein: CASSLVGGAGYEQYF.

DNA for the CDR3: TGCAGCGCCTCCGGGACAGGGCAGCTGTTTTTT. Amino acids: CSASGTGQLFF. The chain couples TRBV29-1 to TRBJ2-2, with 9 nucleotides matching TRBD1. Germline V gene sequence: CDR1 SQVTM, CDR2 ANQGSEA. The CDR3 sequence is 11 residues long. V shed 7 bases, J shed 12 bases, and the junction held 6 bases outside the gene matches.

The chain joins TRBV29-1 to TRBJ2-1; 7 nucleotides line up with TRBD2. This CDR3 has 14 residues. V shed 8 bases, J shed 7 bases, and the junction held 14 bases outside the gene matches. Germline V gene data show CDR1 as SQVTM and CDR2 as ANQGSEA. The CDR3 reads CSSGLEGKVNEQFF. CDR3 DNA: TGCAGCTCCGGACTAGAGGGAAAGGTTAATGAGCAGTTCTTC.

This chain links TRBV27 with TRBJ2-3; D call uncertain. The CDR3 is 14 residues long. The germline CDR1 and CDR2 sequences are MNHEY and SMNVEV (reference sequence). V lost 8 bases to trimming and J lost 0 bases, with 12 bases between them. The CDR3 sequence: CASPPTRSTDTQYF. The DNA for the CDR3 is TGTGCCAGCCCCCCGACGCGAAGCACAGATACGCAGTATTTT.

This clone was recorded many times. This sample also contains other DNA sequences that code for the same CDR3. This chain joins TRBV4-2 and TRBJ2-5; no definite D call. The V end lost 1 base, the J end lost 2 bases, and 5 bases lay between the germline ends. From germline, CDR1 is LGHNA and CDR2 YNFKEQ. The CDR3 has 13 residues. CDR3 loop: CASSQGQQETQYF. The CDR3 DNA sequence: TGTGCCAGCAGCCAAGGTCAGCAAGAGACCCAGTACTTC.

The rearrangement links TRBV4-1 to TRBJ2-7, with D tentatively TRBD2 (5 bases). Germline values: CDR1 MGHRA, CDR2 YSYEKL. The length of the CDR3 is 15 residues. The ends were cut back, 1 base at V and 5 bases at J, with 15 bases in the middle. The CDR3 spells CASSQVFGMADEQYF. The CDR3 DNA sequence: TGCGCCAGCAGCCAAGTCTTCGGGATGGCGGACGAGCAGTACTTC.

V gene TRBV29-1 combines with J gene TRBJ2-3; a possible D gene is TRBD2 (5 bases). In germline, CDR1 is SQVTM, CDR2 ANQGSEA. This CDR3 has 10 residues. CDR3 region: CTGLSDTQYF. The CDR3 coding sequence is TGCACCGGACTGTCAGATACGCAGTATTTT.

As to this clone: This sample includes further DNA sequences coding for the same CDR3. This chain links TRBV7-2 with TRBJ2-1, with a tentative D call TRBD2 (5 bases). V gave up 5 bases and J gave up 4 bases, with 6 bases separating them. CDR3 length equals 12 residues. The germline V gene encodes CDR1 SGHTA and CDR2 FQGNSA. The CDR3 spells CASSPGYNEQFF. Written as DNA, the CDR3 is TGTGCCAGCAGCCCGGGGTACAATGAGCAGTTCTTC. Full variable domain (outside the CDR3, taken from reference TRBV7-2 and TRBJ2-1): GAGVSQSPSNKVTEKGKDVELRCDPISGHTALYWYRQSLGQGLEFLIYFQGNSAPDKSGLPSDRFSAERTGGSVSTLTIQRTQQEDSAVYLCASSPGYNEQFFGPGTRLTVL.

The chain is built from TRBV27 and TRBJ2-5, with D uncertain. The germline V gene encodes CDR1 MNHEY and CDR2 SMNVEV (reference sequence). V lost 5 bases to trimming and J lost 5 bases, with 15 bases between them. The CDR3 totals 14 residues. The CDR3 DNA sequence: TGTGCCAGCAGTCCCCTACGCCCACCGGAGACCCAGTACTTC. As protein: CASSPLRPPETQYF.

This clone occurred a few times. Since a far larger clone is one base different, this is likely a read error. Distinct nucleotide sequences in the sample also encode this CDR3. The V gene is TRBV5-1, the J gene TRBJ1-1; the match to TRBD1 covers 9 bases. The CDR3 is 13 residues long. Germline trimming cut 5 bases from V and 4 bases from J; bases unmatched to any gene: 3. Germline CDR1 and CDR2: SGHRS and YFSETQ. The DNA of the CDR3 is TGCGCCAGCAGTTTGACAGGGGGCACTGAAGCTTTCTTT. This translates into CASSLTGGTEAFF.

This chain connects TRBV15 to TRBJ2-1, with TRBD2 matching 11 bases. The V gene's germline CDR1 is LNHNV and CDR2 YYDKDF (reference sequence). This CDR3 contains 18 residues. The V and J ends lost 3 bases and 8 bases, in that order; junction bases with no gene match: 15. The chain's CDR3 is CATSRTAGTSGPYDEQFF. Here the CDR3 DNA reads TGTGCCACCAGCAGGACCGCTGGGACTAGCGGACCCTATGATGAGCAGTTCTTC.

The J gene is TRBJ1-2, the V gene TRBV29-1, with a possible D match to TRBD1 (5 bases). Trimming cost V 3 bases and J 3 bases, with 8 bases left between them. CDR3 size: 12 residues. Germline V gene sequence: CDR1 SQVTM, CDR2 ANQGSEA. CDR3 sequence reads: CSVDRGDYGYTF. The CDR3 DNA sequence: TGCAGCGTTGATCGGGGGGACTATGGCTACACCTTC.

This chain connects TRBV30 to TRBJ2-2; D may match TRBD1 or TRBD2 (6 bases each). The length of the CDR3 is 15 residues. Germline CDR1 reads GTSNPN; CDR2 reads SVGIG (reference sequence). The V end lost 4 bases, the J end lost 2 bases, and 14 bases lay between the germline ends. The CDR3 sequence: CAWTLTGGNTGELFF. CDR3 coding DNA: TGTGCCTGGACGTTAACCGGGGGCAACACCGGGGAGCTGTTTTTT.

This clone has more than one count but fewer than ten. J is TRBJ1-5 and V is TRBV27; D might be TRBD1 (5 bases). Trimming stripped 4 bases from V and 7 bases from J, with 14 bases between. CDR3 size: 14 residues. CDR1 and CDR2 from the germline V gene are MNHEY and SMNVEV (reference sequence). For the CDR3, the DNA is TGTGCCAGCAGTTGGGGGGGTTCGGGCCAGCCCCAGCATTTT. Its protein product is CASSWGGSGQPQHF.

V usage is TRBV11-2 and J usage is TRBJ2-3, with D tentatively TRBD1 or TRBD2 (5 bases each). CDR3 size: 12 residues. V was cut by 6 bases and J by 6 bases, with 10 bases left in between. The germline CDR1 and CDR2 sequences are SGHAT and FQNNGV. In DNA form, the CDR3 reads TGTGCCAGCAGTCACCGGGGCGATACGCAGTATTTT. Translated, it gives CASSHRGDTQYF.

This clone was observed many times. The same CDR3 arises from other DNA sequences in this sample as well. The chain is built from TRBV9 and TRBJ2-1; no definite D call. Germline CDR1 and CDR2: SGDLS and YYNGEE. This CDR3 has 14 amino acids. Trimming took off 0 bases at V and 2 bases at J, with 6 bases between the two ends. The CDR3 coding sequence is TGTGCCAGCAGCGTAGCGGGTCCCTACAATGAGCAGTTCTTC. Amino acids: CASSVAGPYNEQFF.

The chain recombines TRBV5-4 with TRBJ1-2; D perhaps matches TRBD1 (6 bases). The CDR3 contains 11 residues. The germline V and J ends were trimmed by 3 bases and 6 bases, with 6 bases remaining between them. From germline, CDR1 is SGHNT and CDR2 YYREEE (reference sequence). CDR3 sequence (DNA): TGTGCCAGCAGCTACAGGGATGGCTACACCTTC. Translation: CASSYRDGYTF.

This clone has more than one count but fewer than ten. The chain combines TRBV19 with TRBJ1-5; no clear D gene. Deletions cut 9 bases from V and 5 bases from J, with 2 bases between. Germline CDR1 and CDR2: LNHDA and SQIVND (reference sequence). This CDR3 has 9 residues. For the CDR3, the DNA is TGTGCCAGAGATCAGCCCCAGCATTTT. Its translation: CARDQPQHF.

V gene TRBV27 combines with J gene TRBJ2-7; D is ambiguous. Germline lookup yields CDR1 MNHEY and CDR2 SMNVEV (reference sequence). CDR3 length equals 13 residues. Deletions cut 3 bases from V and 5 bases from J, with 11 bases between. The CDR3 sequence: CASSFGRLDEQYF. For the CDR3, the DNA is TGTGCCAGCAGTTTTGGCAGGCTCGACGAGCAGTACTTC.

The chain is built from TRBV7-9 and TRBJ2-5, with 8 nucleotides matching TRBD1. The length of the CDR3 is 19 residues. Germline CDR1 SEHNR, CDR2 FQNEAQ (reference sequence). V gave up 0 bases and J gave up 0 bases; unmatched junction bases: 12. In nucleotides, the CDR3 is TGTGCCAGCAGCTTAGCGCGGAGACAGGGGTGGACCTACCAAGAGACCCAGTACTTC. Protein sequence: CASSLARRQGWTYQETQYF.

V gene TRBV15 combines with J gene TRBJ2-2; D uncertain. Between the trimmed V and J ends, which lost 3 bases and 4 bases, there was a span of 9 bases. Germline V lookup: CDR1 LNHNV, CDR2 YYDKDF (reference sequence). CDR3 length: 14 amino acids. CDR3 sequence reads: CATSRTSATGELFF. CDR3 nucleotide sequence: TGTGCCACCAGCAGGACCAGTGCCACCGGGGAGCTGTTTTTT.

V is TRBV30 and J is TRBJ1-2; D remains ambiguous. V was shortened by 6 bases and J by 8 bases, with 19 bases between the two germline ends. The CDR3 runs 13 residues. The germline V gene encodes CDR1 GTSNPN and CDR2 SVGIG (reference sequence). CDR3: CACPSGDLSGYTF. The CDR3 region has the DNA TGTGCCTGCCCTAGTGGCGATTTGTCCGGCTACACCTTC.

This clone has more than one count but fewer than ten. At one end the junction does not follow the germline gene, possibly because of a read error. The chain has TRBV5-5 and TRBJ1-1; D is unresolved. Looked up from germline, CDR1 is SGHKS and CDR2 is YYEKEE (reference sequence). The CDR3 runs 15 residues. CDR3 nucleotides: TGCGCCAGCAGCCAATTCGCAGGAGAGAACACTGAAGCTTTCTTT. Protein product: CASSQFAGENTEAFF.